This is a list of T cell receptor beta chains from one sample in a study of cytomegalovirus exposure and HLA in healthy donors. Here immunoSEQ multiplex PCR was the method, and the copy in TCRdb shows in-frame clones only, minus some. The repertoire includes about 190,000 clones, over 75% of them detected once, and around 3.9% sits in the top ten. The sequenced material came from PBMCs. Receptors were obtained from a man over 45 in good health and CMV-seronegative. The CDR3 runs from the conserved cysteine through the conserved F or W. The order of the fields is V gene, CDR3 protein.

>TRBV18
CASSPPSQGRAETQYF
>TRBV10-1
CASSLIAGANTGELFF
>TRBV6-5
CASSYPGLAANEQFF
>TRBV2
CASSGLTDTQYF
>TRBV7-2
CASSLAGMMREKLFF
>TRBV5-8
CATGGRGNTIYF
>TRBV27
CASSLSRTGVMNTEAFF
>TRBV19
CATGTVETYEQYF
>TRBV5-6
CASSFGLAGLYEQYF
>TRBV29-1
CSGSGGPSSYNEQFF
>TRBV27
CASSLRVTGELFF
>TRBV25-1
CASSLTGTSGRRETQYF
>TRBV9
CASSVLGGPSSYNEQFF
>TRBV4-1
CASSQVMVREGDTQYF
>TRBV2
CATEDSFNSPLHF
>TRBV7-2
CASSLGELRAGRGYGYTF
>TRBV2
CASRGQGNAGYTF
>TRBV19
CASSIDQREKLFF
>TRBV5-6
CASSSDSLGEKLFF
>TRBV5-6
CASSLGLAGGNIQYF
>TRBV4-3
CASSQVGQRLNSGNTIYF
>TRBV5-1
CASSLTSLAGGQTQYF
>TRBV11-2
CASSLVRQGNDEQYF
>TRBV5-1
CASSPWTGSNTEAFF
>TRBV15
CATSPASGDYNEQFF
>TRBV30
CACPKTGSSYEQYF
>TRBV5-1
CASSLEGRDKNIQYF
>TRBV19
CASMPSSGANVLTF